This TCR beta chain was identified during a study of blood T cells in healthy people across ages. Overall study results and limits: No one knew whether donors had CMV, which possibly confounded expanded clonotype changes. Compared with aged donors, long-lived donors showed fewer expanded clones, suggesting selection. Per million T cells, TCR beta diversity dropped roughly linearly as age increased. From one million sequenced T cells, diversity estimates were lower bounds.

The CDR3 spans 15 residues. V shed 5 bases and J shed 2 bases, with 13 bases lying between them. Looked up from germline, CDR1 is SGHVS and CDR2 is FNYEAQ. The second PCR ran about 6 to 12 cycles with a sample-barcoded 5' primer and J-beta primers. One entry per CDR3 protein, called by TCRdb with MiXCR from the 5' RACE reads. Seen here are 1.2 million to 1.5 million distinct CDR3 sequences, approximately 59% observed once, and the top ten hold more than 6%. This clonotype was observed once. As yet, its antigen is unknown. The receptor was isolated from a man younger than 30 in good health. Sequences were obtained from blood. The chain carries TRBV7-6 and TRBJ2-1; possible D gene TRBD1, 5 bases. The CDR3 reads CASSPRGEAYNEQFF. The CDR3 nucleotides read TGTGCCAGCAGCCCTAGGGGCGAGGCCTACAATGAGCAGTTCTTC.